This T cell receptor beta chain was found in a study of blood T cells in healthy people across ages. Only a few counts were recorded for this clonotype. J gave up 5 bases and V 0 bases, and 11 bases lay outside the gene matches. Germline V gives CDR1 LGHNA, CDR2 YSLEER. CDR3 length: 18 residues. PCR was performed a second time for about 6 to 12 cycles using a sample-barcoded 5' primer and a J-beta primer mix. TCRdb analysed the 5' RACE reads with MiXCR anew, one entry per CDR3 protein. The sample includes 760,000 or so distinct CDR3 sequences, just under 25% of them seen just once. These records were also assigned to another study, of T cells of mothers and their children. That source adds: The donor cohort consisted of three healthy Caucasian mothers and their six children.

The genes are TRBV4-3 and TRBJ2-2; TRBD1 matches 8 bases. This clonotype originated in a boy aged 5-17 years in good health. Specimen: blood. In nucleotides, the CDR3 is TGCGCCAGCAGCCAAGATCTGGGCAGGGGGCAACAAACCGGGGAGCTGTTTTTT. Its translation: CASSQDLGRGQQTGELFF.